One sample yielded the 24 T cell receptor beta chains listed below, sequenced in a study of beta chain features in type 1 diabetes. Study observations and caveats: A moderate, significant TCRB CDR3 shortening appeared in type 1 diabetes across four CD4+ subsets.

What was sequenced were expressed TCRB transcripts, since all of the isolated RNA had been reverse transcribed. The data were produced by immunoSEQ multiplex PCR, yet TCRdb's version contains in-frame clones alone and is incomplete. Of a few hundred thousand clones in the sample, roughly 14% were seen once. Their target antigens are unknown. Sequences were obtained from naive CD4+ T cells from blood. These receptors were taken from a man aged 25-45 years with type 1 diabetes.

The rearrangement uses TRBV6-5 and TRBJ2-5, with a possible D match to TRBD2 (5 bases). Trimming stripped 6 bases from V and 5 bases from J, with 13 bases between. CDR3 size: 13 residues. Germline V gene lookup returns CDR1 MNHEY and CDR2 SVGAGI. The CDR3 is CASSWLTGETQYF. CDR3 nucleotide sequence: TGTGCCAGCAGCTGGTTGACGGGGGAGACCCAGTACTTC.

This clone has only a few counts. The chain is built from TRBV30 and TRBJ1-1; D possibly corresponds to TRBD1 (6 bases). Germline lookup yields CDR1 GTSNPN and CDR2 SVGIG (reference sequence). This CDR3 spans 15 amino acids. Trimming pared 0 bases from V and 3 bases from J, leaving 14 bases between. CDR3 region: CAWSVREGGDTEAFF. CDR3 coding DNA: TGTGCCTGGAGTGTACGAGAGGGGGGGGACACTGAAGCTTTCTTT.

The chain uses TRBV19 and TRBJ2-7; 8 positions match TRBD2. V was pared by 3 bases and J by 3 bases, with 7 bases of the junction left unmatched. CDR1 and CDR2 from the germline V gene are LNHDA and SQIVND (reference sequence). The CDR3 loop spans 15 amino acids. CDR3 loop: CASSMPRRGVYEQYF. CDR3 nucleotides: TGTGCCAGTAGTATGCCGCGGCGGGGGGTCTACGAGCAGTACTTC.

This clone showed up just a few times. The chain employs TRBV20-1 and TRBJ1-2; TRBD1 matches 7 bases. Germline V gives CDR1 DFQATT, CDR2 SNEGSKA (reference sequence). The CDR3 is made up of 11 amino acids. J gave up 7 bases and V 6 bases, and 5 bases lay outside the gene matches. CDR3 sequence: CSALRQGGYTF. The DNA for the CDR3 is TGCAGTGCGCTACGACAGGGTGGCTACACCTTC.

This clone came up a few times. CDR3 in amino acids: CASTEGASSYNEQFF. In nucleotides, the CDR3 is TGTGCCAGCACCGAAGGAGCGAGCTCCTACAATGAGCAGTTCTTC. V and J are TRBV6-1 and TRBJ2-1; no clear D. This CDR3 comprises 15 residues. V dropped 7 bases and J dropped 0 bases, with 13 bases sitting between them. CDR1 MNHNS and CDR2 SASEGT come from the germline V gene.

This clone came up a few times. The genes are TRBV10-3 and TRBJ1-2; 7 positions agree with TRBD1. The CDR3 is 16 amino acids. The germline V gene has CDR1 ENHRY and CDR2 SYGVKD. V was pared by 2 bases and J by 6 bases, with 12 bases of the junction left unmatched. In nucleotides, the CDR3 is TGTGCCATCAGTGAGCCTAAAACAGGGGATGAGAATGGCTACACCTTC. Translating gives CAISEPKTGDENGYTF.

This clone was found a few times. This chain uses TRBV14 with TRBJ2-1, with D unclear. Per germline, CDR1 SGHDN and CDR2 FVKESK. The germline V and J ends were trimmed by 1 base and 9 bases, with 10 bases remaining between them. The CDR3 has 13 residues. CDR3 in DNA: TGTGCCAGCAGCCAAGGGCCATATGGTGAGCAGTTCTTC. Amino acids: CASSQGPYGEQFF.

This clone was seen a handful of times. This sequence joins TRBV19 and TRBJ2-3; a possible D gene is TRBD2 (6 bases). Deletions cut 3 bases from V and 3 bases from J, with 13 bases between. Germline-derived CDR1 and CDR2 are LNHDA and SQIVND (reference sequence). The CDR3 totals 15 residues. The CDR3, as DNA: TGTGCCAGTAGTATGGGGACGGGGGTTACAGATACGCAGTATTTT. This sequence encodes CASSMGTGVTDTQYF. Using reference TRBV19 and TRBJ2-3 for the parts outside the CDR3, the full variable domain is DGGITQSPKYLFRKEGQNVTLSCEQNLNHDAMYWYRQDPGQGLRLIYYSQIVNDFQKGDIAEGYSVSREKKESFPLTVTSAQKNPTAFYLCASSMGTGVTDTQYFGPGTRLTVL.

The genes are TRBV2 and TRBJ2-7, with 7 positions matching TRBD1. Germline V gives CDR1 SNHLY, CDR2 FYNNEI. The CDR3 covers 15 residues. Trimming at V came to 3 bases and at J to 5 bases, leaving 10 bases not matched to a gene. CDR3 sequence: CASSDRAGGWDEQYF. The CDR3 nucleotides read TGTGCCAGCAGTGATCGGGCAGGGGGTTGGGACGAGCAGTACTTC.

A few counts support this clone. The rearrangement uses TRBV5-4 and TRBJ1-1; tentatively, D is TRBD1 (6 bases). The CDR3 totals 14 residues. Per germline, CDR1 SGHNT and CDR2 YYREEE (reference sequence). With 5 bases removed from V and 0 bases from J, the gap between germline ends came to 11 bases. CDR3 in amino acids: CASRSGQLNTEAFF. CDR3 in DNA: TGTGCCAGCAGGTCCGGACAGCTGAACACTGAAGCTTTCTTT. The whole variable domain, filled in from reference TRBV5-4 and TRBJ1-1, reads ETGVTQSPTHLIKTRGQQVTLRCSSQSGHNTVSWYQQALGQGPQFIFQYYREEENGRGNFPPRFSGLQFPNYSSELNVNALELDDSALYLCASRSGQLNTEAFFGQGTRLTVV.

DNA for the CDR3: TGTGCCAGCAGTTCAAACCAGGGAACCTATGGCTACACCTTC. Translating it yields CASSSNQGTYGYTF. V is TRBV28 and J is TRBJ1-2, with a possible D match to TRBD1 (5 bases). Trimming pared 4 bases from V and 4 bases from J, leaving 13 bases between. CDR3 length: 14 amino acids. CDR1 and CDR2 (germline): MDHEN, SYDVKM.

The chain couples TRBV5-6 to TRBJ2-2, with D maybe TRBD2 (6 bases). The CDR3 runs to 15 residues. Between the trimmed V and J ends, which lost 4 bases and 5 bases, there was a span of 15 bases. Germline V gene lookup returns CDR1 SGHDT and CDR2 YYEEEE. CDR3 in DNA: TGTGCCAGCAGCCCCCTGGGGGGTGAGACCGGGGAGCTGTTTTTT. It yields the protein CASSPLGGETGELFF.

This sequence joins TRBV18 and TRBJ2-3, with TRBD1 identical over 8 bases. The CDR3 runs 16 residues. V lost 6 bases to trimming and J lost 2 bases; unmatched junction nucleotides: 10. Germline V lookup: CDR1 KGHSH, CDR2 LQKENI. CDR3: CASSRAGTGDTDTQYF. CDR3 coding DNA: TGTGCCAGCTCCCGAGCCGGGACAGGAGACACAGATACGCAGTATTTT. Full variable domain (missing parts from reference TRBV18 and TRBJ2-3): NAGVMQNPRHLVRRRGQEARLRCSPMKGHSHVYWYRQLPEEGLKFMVYLQKENIIDESGMPKERFSAEFPKEGPSILRIQQVVRGDSAAYFCASSRAGTGDTDTQYFGPGTRLTVL.

This clone was found a few times. The chain combines TRBV30 with TRBJ2-5; D gene unclear. V was shortened by 1 base and J by 5 bases, with 8 bases between the two germline ends. The CDR3 extends over 12 amino acids. Germline V lookup: CDR1 GTSNPN, CDR2 SVGIG (reference sequence). The CDR3, as DNA: TGTGCCTGGAGTGCCTTGAGGGAGACCCAGTACTTC. It specifies CAWSALRETQYF.

This clone appeared once. V usage is TRBV6-1 and J usage is TRBJ2-7, with 7 nucleotides matching TRBD2. The CDR3 contains 15 residues. Germline V gene lookup returns CDR1 MNHNS and CDR2 SASEGT. V dropped 4 bases and J dropped 4; count of bases not matched to a gene: 10. The CDR3 spells CASSVVPGGSYEQYF. The CDR3 nucleotides read TGTGCCAGCAGTGTAGTACCGGGAGGTTCTTACGAGCAGTACTTC.

This sequence joins TRBV6-1 and TRBJ1-3; D is undetermined. The V gene lost 0 bases and the J gene lost 0 bases, with 9 bases spanning the gap. This CDR3 is built from 16 residues. CDR1 and CDR2 from the germline V gene are MNHNS and SASEGT. This CDR3 is CASSEAPRSSGNTIYF. The DNA of the CDR3 is TGTGCCAGCAGTGAAGCTCCCCGGAGCTCTGGAAACACCATATATTTT.

The chain recombines TRBV30 with TRBJ2-7; no clear D. CDR1 is GTSNPN, CDR2 SVGIG, per germline (reference sequence). CDR3 length: 12 amino acids. Deletions cut 3 bases from V and 2 bases from J, with 8 bases between. For the CDR3, the DNA is TGTGCCTGGAGCATTCAGGCCTACGAGCAGTACTTC. Protein sequence: CAWSIQAYEQYF.

Only a few counts were recorded for this clone. The chain links TRBV28 to TRBJ1-5; D is uncertain. The CDR3 has 14 amino acids. V was pared by 5 bases and J by 5 bases, with 13 bases between. Germline CDR1 is MDHEN and CDR2 is SYDVKM. This chain's CDR3 is CASSVDGIYQPQHF. The CDR3, as DNA: TGTGCCAGCAGTGTGGACGGGATTTATCAGCCCCAGCATTTT.

This clone was found a few times. The chain links TRBV9 to TRBJ2-3; D perhaps matches TRBD2 (7 bases). The length of the CDR3 is 17 residues. Between the trimmed V and J ends, which lost 3 bases and 0 bases, there was a span of 17 bases. Germline V gene sequence: CDR1 SGDLS, CDR2 YYNGEE. CDR3 in amino acids: CASSAGGLAESTDTQYF. In DNA form, the CDR3 reads TGTGCCAGCAGCGCCGGGGGCCTAGCGGAGAGCACAGATACGCAGTATTTT.

This clone was recorded a few times. The chain has TRBV11-2 and TRBJ1-2, with 8 bases lining up with TRBD1. The CDR3 has 15 residues. Germline V gene sequence: CDR1 SGHAT, CDR2 FQNNGV. With V trimmed by 5 bases and J by 3 bases, 8 bases remained unmatched. CDR3 sequence (DNA): TGTGCCAGCAGCCCGGACAGGGCGGCGGACTATGGCTACACCTTC. Translated: CASSPDRAADYGYTF.

The rearrangement joins TRBV30 to TRBJ2-7; 8 bases fit TRBD1. The CDR3 loop spans 13 amino acids. Germline V gene lookup returns CDR1 GTSNPN and CDR2 SVGIG (reference sequence). V shed 3 bases, J shed 7 bases, and the junction held 8 bases outside the gene matches. The CDR3 region has the DNA TGTGCCTGGAGCCCGGACAGGGTTGGGGAGCAGTACTTC. Its protein is CAWSPDRVGEQYF.

This clone was seen a few times. At one end, the junction sequence differs from germline, possibly due to a read error. CDR3 sequence: CASSLVLPSGLNF. The CDR3 nucleotides are TGTGCCAGCAGCTTAGTATTACCGAGCGGGTTGAACTTC. This chain connects TRBV7-2 to TRBJ2-7; weak D call: TRBD2 (6 bases). There are 13 residues in the CDR3. CDR1 is SGHTA and CDR2 is FQGNSA in the germline V gene.

This clone has just a few counts. The chain is built from TRBV4-1 and TRBJ1-1, with a tentative D call TRBD1 (5 bases). The V end was cut by 1 base, the J end by 5 bases, with 20 bases between. Germline loops: CDR1 MGHRA, CDR2 YSYEKL. The CDR3 is 17 residues long. CDR3 sequence: CASSQGWQGVKGTEAFF. DNA of the CDR3: TGCGCCAGCAGCCAAGGGTGGCAGGGTGTGAAAGGGACTGAAGCTTTCTTT.

This clone was counted a few times. The chain employs TRBV14 and TRBJ1-2; 7 positions match TRBD1. The V gene end was trimmed by 4 bases and the J gene end by 8 bases; junction bases not matched to a gene: 4. Germline CDR1 reads SGHDN; CDR2 reads FVKESK. This CDR3 region has 12 residues. DNA of the CDR3: TGTGCCAGCAGCCCCCAGGGGGTGGGCTACACCTTC. This gives the protein CASSPQGVGYTF.